This TCR beta chain was recorded in a study of blood T cell repertoires in COVID-19. Study background: Samples of COVID-19 (acute and convalescent) were obtained from the United States, Italy and Spain. T cells, B-cell-depleted T cells, or PBMCs provided the cDNA or gDNA that served as material.

Trimming took off 2 bases at V and 8 bases at J, with 10 bases between the two ends. Germline loops: CDR1 SGHAT, CDR2 FQNNGV. The CDR3 is 14 residues long. Original processing methods: By means of reference gene primer amplification, nucleated cell counts were estimated. Assay used: immunoSEQ multiplex PCR; TCRdb lists only in-frame clones, some missing. The V and J calls and clone size are taken from that table; D and trimming were inferred from the DNA. The table has over 150,000 clones, just under 85% seen once. Input material: peripheral blood. The receptor was derived from a woman aged 55-69 years with acute or convalescent COVID-19. The rearrangement uses TRBV11-2 and TRBJ1-6, with a tentative D call TRBD1 (6 bases). This chain's CDR3 is CASSLQGQYSPLHF. The CDR3, as DNA: TGTGCCAGCAGCTTACAGGGGCAATATTCACCCCTCCACTTT.